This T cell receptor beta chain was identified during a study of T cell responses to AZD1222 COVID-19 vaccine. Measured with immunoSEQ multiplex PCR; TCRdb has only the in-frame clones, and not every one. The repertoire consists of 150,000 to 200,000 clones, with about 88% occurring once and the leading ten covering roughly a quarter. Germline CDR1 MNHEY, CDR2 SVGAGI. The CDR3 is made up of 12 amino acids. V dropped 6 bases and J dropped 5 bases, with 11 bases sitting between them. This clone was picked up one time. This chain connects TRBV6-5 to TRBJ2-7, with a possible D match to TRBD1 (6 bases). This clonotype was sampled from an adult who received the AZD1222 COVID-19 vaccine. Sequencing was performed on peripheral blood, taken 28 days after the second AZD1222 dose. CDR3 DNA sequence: TGTGCCAGCAGGCAGGGGCCCAACGAGCAGTACTTC. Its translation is CASRQGPNEQYF.